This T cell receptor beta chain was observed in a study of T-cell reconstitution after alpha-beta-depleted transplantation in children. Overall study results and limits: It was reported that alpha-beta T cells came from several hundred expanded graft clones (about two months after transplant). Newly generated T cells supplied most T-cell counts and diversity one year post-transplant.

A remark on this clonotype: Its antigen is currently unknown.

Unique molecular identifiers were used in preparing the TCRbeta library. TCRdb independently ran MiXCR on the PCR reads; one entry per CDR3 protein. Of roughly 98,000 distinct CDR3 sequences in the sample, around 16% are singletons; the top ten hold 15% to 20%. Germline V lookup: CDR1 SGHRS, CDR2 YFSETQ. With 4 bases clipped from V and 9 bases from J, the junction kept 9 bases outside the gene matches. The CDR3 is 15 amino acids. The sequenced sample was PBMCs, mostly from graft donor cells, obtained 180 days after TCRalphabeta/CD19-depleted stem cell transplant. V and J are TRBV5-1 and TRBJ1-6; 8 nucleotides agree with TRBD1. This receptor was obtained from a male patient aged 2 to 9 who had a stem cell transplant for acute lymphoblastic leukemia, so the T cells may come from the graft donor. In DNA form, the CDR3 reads TGCGCCAGCAGCGCCCCACAGGGGGTAGGTTCACCCCTCCACTTT. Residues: CASSAPQGVGSPLHF.